The 5 T cell receptor beta chains given below trace back to one sample, sequenced in a study of identical twins. TCRdb passed the 5' RACE reads through MiXCR, listing each CDR3 protein once. The sample has 750,000 to 950,000 distinct CDR3 sequences, approximately 13% seen once. This sample was shared with a second study, whose subject was yellow fever vaccine responses in identical twins.

The source material was PBMCs. These receptors originate from a woman younger than 30 in good health.

With respect to this clonotype: A clone one base away is much larger, so this may be a read error. The CDR3: CASSMTSQNYGYTF. The DNA of the CDR3 is TGCGCCAGCAGCATGACGTCCCAAAACTATGGCTACACCTTC. The chain is built from TRBV5-1 and TRBJ1-2; D call uncertain. Germline V gene sequence: CDR1 SGHRS, CDR2 YFSETQ. The CDR3 has 14 residues. V lost 4 bases and J 2 bases, leaving 12 bases between the germline ends.

V gene TRBV5-1 combines with J gene TRBJ1-1, with D tentatively TRBD1 (5 bases). The germline V gene has CDR1 SGHRS and CDR2 YFSETQ. V was shortened by 4 bases and J by 0 bases, with 19 bases between the two germline ends. The CDR3 totals 17 residues. The CDR3 nucleotides are TGCGCCAGCAGCCGACCTGATGGGGCCCTTTTGAACACTGAAGCTTTCTTT. Translated: CASSRPDGALLNTEAFF.

This clonotype was seen repeatedly, ten times or more. J is TRBJ2-1 and V is TRBV20-1; D ambiguous. CDR3 length: 16 residues. V lost 2 bases and J 0 bases, leaving 14 bases between the germline ends. Germline-derived CDR1 and CDR2 are DFQATT and SNEGSKA (reference sequence). The CDR3 is CSARSDGSYSYNEQFF. For the CDR3, the DNA is TGCAGTGCTAGAAGTGACGGATCTTACTCCTACAATGAGCAGTTCTTC.

This clonotype was detected a few times. This chain uses TRBV20-1 with TRBJ2-1; 10 nucleotides line up with TRBD2. V gave up 5 bases and J gave up 10 bases; unmatched junction bases: 11. The CDR3 covers 14 residues. Germline values: CDR1 DFQATT, CDR2 SNEGSKA (reference sequence). CDR3 sequence: CSASGWLAGDEQFF. CDR3 sequence (DNA): TGCAGTGCTTCGGGGTGGCTAGCGGGAGACGAGCAGTTCTTC.

The sample holds a few counts of this clonotype. The chain uses TRBV29-1 and TRBJ2-5, with 11 bases that match TRBD1. CDR1 SQVTM and CDR2 ANQGSEA come from the germline V gene. With V trimmed by 4 bases and J by 5 bases, 9 bases remained unmatched. CDR3 length equals 15 residues. CDR3 coding DNA: TGCAGCGTTGGAGTCGGACAGGGGGCGGGGGAGACCCAGTACTTC. It translates to CSVGVGQGAGETQYF.